This T cell receptor beta chain was identified in a study of neurological immune-mediated disorders (dated by TCRdb to about 2019). As for the study more broadly: Peripheral blood TCR-beta repertoires from patients with HTLV-I-associated myelopathy (HAM/TSP), patients with multiple sclerosis, and healthy controls were compared in the study using UMI-based sequencing. The cohort included 60 to 75 subjects: some 14 with HAM/TSP, around 34 with multiple sclerosis, and some 20 healthy controls. Longitudinal samples, technical triplicates and paired sorted CD4+ and CD8+ T-cell subsets, alongside PBMC samples, were included among the 90 to 130 TCR-beta libraries.

This clonotype has at least ten counts. The antigen it recognizes is unknown. No base qualities exist here, and no much larger clone lies one base off it. Blood bank volunteers in Maryland, USA served as the healthy controls. For unsorted PBMC libraries, 2 million PBMCs were used after storage in RNAlater at -80 degrees C until RNA extraction. Peripheral blood was subjected to Ficoll-Hypaque density gradient centrifugation to isolate PBMCs, which were then cryopreserved in liquid nitrogen. Overall study outcomes, separate from this receptor: TCR clonal expansion was highest in HAM/TSP patients and lowest in MS patients, with MS patients falling below even healthy controls. Expanded clones from different subjects shared no identical CDR3 amino acid sequences, which suggests that TCR-beta repertoires were private in all groups.

cDNA was synthesized by template-switch 5'RACE using a primer with a 10-nucleotide random unique molecular identifier that tagged each TCR transcript. Every sequencing run covered 15-18 subjects and yielded more than 160 million TCR-beta sequences. The RNeasy kit was used for extraction of total RNA. Using the KAPA Real-time Library Amplification kit, TCR-beta VDJ regions were amplified with primers for the TCR constant region and the 5'RACE anchor. A first PCR added sample indexes and Illumina adaptors, after which a second PCR increased the library yield. After Ampure bead purification, the TCR product of roughly 650 bp was size-selected on a 2% E-gel SizeSelection system. Before pooling, libraries had their quality checked on a Bioanalyzer, their concentration measured with Qubit, and their quantity determined with the Kapa Library Quantification kit. An Illumina HiSeq 2500 was used to sequence the libraries paired-end at 2 x 150 bp. To increase sequence diversity, about 25-31% phiX was spiked into each library pool. For the original study's pipeline: Quality-filtered reads were processed with the UMI-based MiGEC pipeline, which removed over 75% of raw TCR sequences during error correction. VDJ genes were aligned to IMGT germline references, and each clonotype was defined by a unique CDR3 amino acid sequence together with V-J genes. Clonal expansion, Shannon diversity, and CDR3 relatedness (CalcPairwiseDistances, ClusterSamples) were evaluated with VDJtools, and phylogenetic trees were built with CLCbio workbench. A clone was classed as expanded if it had 8 or more unique UMIs, a cutoff based on coefficient-of-variation modelling across technical triplicates. Clones were called with MiXCR by TCRdb after fastp trimmed the public reads at Q25, and only in-frame beta chains were retained. Each record represents a unique CDR3 protein, reported with the most common genes and DNA among its rows. Here the V and J calls rest on TCRdb's processing, not on the authors' analysis. Within this sample are under 40,000 distinct CDR3 sequences, with about 4.8% of them counted one time only. The ten largest clonotypes hold roughly 24% of the sample.

For CDR1 and CDR2, the germline V gene lists SGHVS and FQNEAQ. Trimming removed 5 bases from V and 7 bases from J; the gene matches leave 16 bases unexplained. Inclusive of the bounding cysteine and phenylalanine, the CDR3 is 16 residues long. Kept here is only the CDR3 DNA, which spans 48 bases and is read in frame from base 1. Sample: PBMCs. The chain is encoded by TRBV7-8 joined to TRBJ1-2; TRBD1 agrees with 7 junctional bases. The receptor comes from a man between 18 and 35 years old in good health. The CDR3 loop reads CASSPRDSQFVRGYTF. The nucleotide sequence is TGTGCCAGCAGCCCCCGGGACAGTCAGTTCGTGCGTGGCTACACCTTC.